The 5 T cell receptor beta chains below come from one sample, sequenced in a study of cytomegalovirus exposure and HLA in healthy donors. 60 Vbeta and 13 Jbeta primers were used in PCR. TCRdb keeps only in-frame clones here, not all; method: immunoSEQ multiplex PCR. The sample holds about 150,000 clones, over 75% seen once. Sequenced: PBMCs. The receptors come from a male donor in good health and CMV-seronegative.

The V and J genes are TRBV9 and TRBJ1-4; the match to TRBD1 covers 8 bases. CDR3 length equals 18 residues. The trim removed 2 bases at V and 2 bases at J, leaving 11 bases unmatched. The germline V gene encodes CDR1 SGDLS and CDR2 YYNGEE. The CDR3 sequence: CASSVKDLAGGTNEKLFF. CDR3 sequence (DNA): TGTGCCAGCAGCGTTAAAGATTTAGCAGGGGGCACTAATGAAAAACTGTTTTTT.

The CDR3 here is CAWSRGIGQPQHF. CDR3 nucleotide sequence: TGTGCCTGGAGCCGGGGGATCGGACAGCCCCAGCATTTT. The V and J genes are TRBV30 and TRBJ1-5, with D tentatively TRBD1 (5 bases). CDR1 GTSNPN and CDR2 SVGIG come from the germline V gene (reference sequence). CDR3 length: 13 residues. Trimming took 3 bases from V and 7 from J, leaving 13 bases between them.

The genes are TRBV18 and TRBJ2-3; possible D gene TRBD1, 5 bases. The CDR3 totals 15 residues. CDR1 and CDR2 (germline): KGHSH, LQKENI. Trimming left V 1 base short and J 0 bases short, with 8 bases between. CDR3 sequence (DNA): TGTGCCAGCTCACCACAGGCAGGGAGCACAGATACGCAGTATTTT. Translated, it gives CASSPQAGSTDTQYF.

This clone was seen once. The rearrangement uses TRBV9 and TRBJ2-3; 13 bases line up with TRBD2. Trimming removed 3 bases from V and 0 bases from J; junction bases left unmatched: 4. The CDR3 runs 17 residues. CDR1 SGDLS and CDR2 YYNGEE come from the germline V gene. CDR3 amino acids: CASSGGLAGPSTDTQYF. The CDR3 nucleotides are TGTGCCAGCAGCGGGGGACTAGCGGGGCCGAGCACAGATACGCAGTATTTT.

CDR3 DNA: TGCGCCAGCAGGCCCGGACAGGATTATACTGGAAACACCATATATTTT. This encodes CASRPGQDYTGNTIYF. The chain joins TRBV5-1 to TRBJ1-3, with TRBD1 matching 7 bases. Germline CDR1 is SGHRS and CDR2 is YFSETQ. J was trimmed by 2 bases and V by 5 bases; bases with no gene match: 10. The CDR3 contains 16 residues.